This T cell receptor (beta chain) was profiled in a study of blood T cell repertoires in COVID-19. Study context: From T cells, B-cell-depleted T cells, or PBMCs came the material, which was cDNA or gDNA.

The CDR3 sequence is 14 residues long. With 0 bases clipped from V and 4 bases from J, the junction kept 3 bases outside the gene matches. Per germline, CDR1 SGHRS and CDR2 YFSETQ. The table came from immunoSEQ multiplex PCR; TCRdb's copy has only in-frame clones and leaves some out. The sample lists roughly 60,000 clones; roughly 89% were seen once. This clonotype originated in a middle-aged man with COVID-19, enrolled during active disease. The sample was peripheral blood. The rearrangement links TRBV5-1 to TRBJ1-1; 7 nucleotides agree with TRBD1. The CDR3 nucleotides read TGCGCCAGCAGCTTGGCCGGGACAGTCACTGAAGCTTTCTTT. It codes for CASSLAGTVTEAFF.